One T cell receptor (beta chain) is described in this entry. Its antigen remains unknown. This CDR3 is 13 amino acids long. Looked up from germline, CDR1 is SQVTM and CDR2 is ANQGSEA. Trimming took 0 bases from V and 8 from J, leaving 13 bases between them. These data belong to a study of cytomegalovirus exposure and HLA in healthy donors. Notes on the study in general: The authors excluded some V segments, including TRBV6-2 and TRBV6-3, as indistinguishable. TCR association rates varied by HLA locus in a later analysis, with DRB1 highest and HLA-C lowest. Generally TCR sequences proved uncommon, though certain public TCRs appeared in numerous donors.

In the PCR, 60 Vbeta and 13 Jbeta primers were used. Only in-frame clones appear in the TCRdb table, and some are missing; sequencing was by immunoSEQ multiplex PCR. Of over 150,000 clones in the sample, about 83% were seen once. This rearrangement joins TRBV29-1 to TRBJ1-2; D gene unclear. The sequence was obtained from a girl under 18 in good health and CMV-seropositive. Input material: PBMCs. CDR3 residues: CSVEDRSRGGYTF. In nucleotides, the CDR3 is TGCAGCGTTGAAGATCGGTCGCGAGGGGGCTACACCTTC.